What follows are 25 T cell receptor beta chains derived from one specimen sequenced in a study of control samples from healthy donors and cancer patients. Sequencing was performed with immunoSEQ multiplex PCR; in TCRdb, only in-frame clones are kept and a portion is missing. The sample has around 20,000 clones; approximately 80% are singletons. Sequences were obtained from PBMCs. These receptors all come from a man aged 80 or over with head and neck cancer.

In this sample, this clone turned up once. CDR3 region: CASAGGAGLYEQYF. The CDR3 coding sequence is TGCGCCAGCGCAGGGGGCGCGGGTCTCTACGAGCAGTACTTC. The rearrangement links TRBV5-1 to TRBJ2-7; 8 nucleotides agree with TRBD1. Germline lookup yields CDR1 SGHRS and CDR2 YFSETQ. Trimming cost V 7 bases and J 3 bases; bases outside gene matches: 9. This CDR3 spans 14 amino acids.

This chain uses TRBV5-1 with TRBJ2-7; 10 bases align to TRBD1. The CDR3 has 14 amino acids. Germline trimming cut 5 bases from V and 2 bases from J; bases unmatched to any gene: 4. Germline assignment: CDR1 SGHRS and CDR2 YFSETQ. The CDR3 DNA reads as TGCGCCAGCAGTCCTGGGACAGGGGCCTACGAGCAGTACTTC. It is translated as CASSPGTGAYEQYF.

The genes are TRBV7-2 and TRBJ1-2; D not resolved. Germline loops: CDR1 SGHTA, CDR2 FQGNSA. This CDR3 has 13 amino acids. The ends were cut back, 5 bases at V and 8 bases at J, with 15 bases in the middle. The CDR3 sequence is CASSPDGRGGYTF. CDR3 coding DNA: TGTGCCAGCAGCCCCGACGGTCGAGGGGGCTACACCTTC. The entire variable domain, with the rest obtained from reference TRBV7-2 and TRBJ1-2, is as follows: GAGVSQSPSNKVTEKGKDVELRCDPISGHTALYWYRQSLGQGLEFLIYFQGNSAPDKSGLPSDRFSAERTGGSVSTLTIQRTQQEDSAVYLCASSPDGRGGYTFGSGTRLTVV.

The chain uses TRBV2 and TRBJ2-2, with 14 bases identical to TRBD2. This CDR3 contains 16 residues. Looked up from germline, CDR1 is SNHLY and CDR2 is FYNNEI. Trimming removed 8 bases from V and 6 bases from J; junction bases left unmatched: 8. This CDR3 reads CASGGLAGGNSGELFF. CDR3 nucleotides: TGTGCCAGCGGTGGACTAGCGGGGGGTAATTCCGGGGAGCTGTTTTTT.

The rearrangement joins TRBV5-4 to TRBJ1-4; TRBD1 might be the D (5 bases). The germline V gene has CDR1 SGHNT and CDR2 YYREEE (reference sequence). This CDR3 has 14 amino acids. The V end was cut by 0 bases, the J end by 5 bases, with 8 bases between. CDR3 sequence reads: CASSLGDGNEKLFF. For the CDR3, the DNA is TGTGCCAGCAGCTTGGGGGACGGCAATGAAAAACTGTTTTTT.

The chain uses TRBV5-5 and TRBJ2-7; TRBD1 matches at 9 bases. CDR1 SGHKS and CDR2 YYEKEE come from the germline V gene (reference sequence). V dropped 2 bases and J dropped 1; count of bases not matched to a gene: 4. There are 15 residues in the CDR3. The CDR3 DNA reads as TGTGCCAGCAGCTTTCGACAGGGGGGGTCCTACGAGCAGTACTTC. Its protein product is CASSFRQGGSYEQYF. Combining the CDR3 with reference TRBV5-5 and TRBJ2-7 gives the whole variable domain DAGVTQSPTHLIKTRGQQVTLRCSPISGHKSVSWYQQVLGQGPQFIFQYYEKEERGRGNFPDRFSARQFPNYSSELNVNALLLGDSALYLCASSFRQGGSYEQYFGPGTRLTVT.

The genes are TRBV28 and TRBJ1-2; weak D call: TRBD1 (6 bases). In germline, CDR1 is MDHEN, CDR2 SYDVKM. Trimming pared 4 bases from V and 12 bases from J, leaving 18 bases between. CDR3 length equals 13 residues. CDR3 protein: CASSSGTRELDTF. CDR3 nucleotides: TGTGCCAGCAGTTCCGGGACACGAGAACTGGACACCTTC.

This clone showed up just a few times. V usage is TRBV19 and J usage is TRBJ1-1, with D possibly TRBD1 on 5 matching bases. This CDR3 has 13 amino acids. In germline, CDR1 is LNHDA, CDR2 SQIVND (reference sequence). Between the trimmed V and J ends, which lost 7 bases and 4 bases, there was a span of 13 bases. The DNA for the CDR3 is TGTGCCAGTACCCGGGGGGGTGGCACTGAAGCTTTCTTT. Translating it yields CASTRGGGTEAFF.

Remarks on this clone: The same CDR3 is also encoded by other DNA sequences in this sample. The rearrangement uses TRBV7-9 and TRBJ2-7; TRBD2 agrees at 8 bases. This CDR3 has 17 amino acids. V was clipped by 8 bases and J by 7 bases; unmatched bases: 22. The germline V gene has CDR1 SEHNR and CDR2 FQNEAQ (reference sequence). This CDR3 is CASLKSGGAGGRGEQYF. CDR3 nucleotides: TGTGCCAGCCTAAAATCAGGTGGGGCGGGAGGCCGTGGGGAGCAGTACTTC.

The gene calls are TRBV29-1 and TRBJ1-1; a possible D gene is TRBD1 (5 bases). The V gene's germline CDR1 is SQVTM and CDR2 ANQGSEA. Trimming pared 2 bases from V and 2 bases from J, leaving 9 bases between. This CDR3 contains 13 residues. As DNA, the CDR3 is TGCAGCGTTGAACGGACAAGCAACACTGAAGCTTTCTTT. This codes for CSVERTSNTEAFF. Looking up the rest from reference TRBV29-1 and TRBJ1-1 gives the full variable domain: SAVISQKPSRDICQRGTSLTIQCQVDSQVTMMFWYRQQPGQSLTLIATANQGSEATYESGFVIDKFPISRPNLTFSTLTVSNMSPEDSSIYLCSVERTSNTEAFFGQGTRLTVV.

V and J are TRBV9 and TRBJ1-6; maybe TRBD1 (5 bases). Trimming cost V 0 bases and J 15 bases, with 10 bases left between them. The germline CDR1 and CDR2 sequences are SGDLS and YYNGEE. This CDR3 is built from 12 residues. The CDR3 nucleotides read TGTGCCAGCAGCGTAGGAGGGGAAGGCCTCCACTTT. Amino acid sequence: CASSVGGEGLHF.

The chain is built from TRBV19 and TRBJ1-1, with TRBD1 matching over 7 bases. The length of the CDR3 is 17 residues. Germline CDR1 and CDR2: LNHDA and SQIVND (reference sequence). Trimming at V came to 0 bases and at J to 0 bases, leaving 7 bases not matched to a gene. CDR3 region: CASSIEAGGSVNTEAFF. The CDR3 DNA reads as TGTGCCAGTAGTATAGAGGCAGGGGGGAGTGTGAACACTGAAGCTTTCTTT.

This clone was counted between two and nine times. The chain uses TRBV19 and TRBJ1-2; D not resolved. Germline V gives CDR1 LNHDA, CDR2 SQIVND (reference sequence). This CDR3 is 11 amino acids long. The ends were cut back, 4 bases at V and 7 bases at J, with 7 bases in the middle. The CDR3 is CASSTGFGYTF. DNA for the CDR3: TGTGCCAGTAGTACGGGGTTTGGCTACACCTTC. Drawing the rest from reference TRBV19 and TRBJ1-2, the complete variable domain is DGGITQSPKYLFRKEGQNVTLSCEQNLNHDAMYWYRQDPGQGLRLIYYSQIVNDFQKGDIAEGYSVSREKKESFPLTVTSAQKNPTAFYLCASSTGFGYTFGSGTRLTVV.

CDR3 protein: CASSLVGASGNTIYF. CDR3 nucleotides: TGTGCCAGCAGCTTAGTCGGGGCCTCTGGAAACACCATATATTTT. This rearrangement joins TRBV7-9 to TRBJ1-3; D might be TRBD1 (5 bases). Between the trimmed V and J ends, which lost 1 base and 0 bases, there was a span of 7 bases. CDR1 and CDR2 from the germline V gene are SEHNR and FQNEAQ (reference sequence). The CDR3 has 15 residues.

This CDR3 reads CATSRSSGNTIYF. CDR3 DNA: TGTGCCACCAGCAGGTCTAGCGGAAACACCATATATTTT. This chain uses TRBV15 with TRBJ1-3, with unresolved D. CDR1 and CDR2 (germline): LNHNV, YYDKDF (reference sequence). Trimming removed 3 bases from V and 4 bases from J, with 7 bases in between. The CDR3 is made up of 13 amino acids. Supplemented by reference TRBV15 and TRBJ1-3, the full variable domain reads DAMVIQNPRYQVTQFGKPVTLSCSQTLNHNVMYWYQQKSSQAPKLLFHYYDKDFNNEADTPDNFQSRRPNTSFCFLDIRSPGLGDTAMYLCATSRSSGNTIYFGEGSWLTVV.

This sequence joins TRBV9 and TRBJ1-2, with TRBD1 as a possible D gene (5 bases). Trimming took off 3 bases at V and 2 bases at J, with 17 bases between the two ends. Germline lookup yields CDR1 SGDLS and CDR2 YYNGEE. This CDR3 region has 16 residues. CDR3 region: CASSAQPPGPNYGYTF. CDR3 coding DNA: TGTGCCAGCAGCGCCCAACCGCCGGGACCCAACTATGGCTACACCTTC.

The V call is TRBV7-9, the J call TRBJ2-2; 12 bases align to TRBD2. V dropped 5 bases and J dropped 6; count of bases not matched to a gene: 4. Germline CDR1 and CDR2: SEHNR and FQNEAQ (reference sequence). CDR3 size: 15 residues. CDR3 in DNA: TGTGCCAGCAGCCGGACTAGCGGGACGGCCGGGGAGCTGTTTTTT. Translating it yields CASSRTSGTAGELFF. Drawing the rest from reference TRBV7-9 and TRBJ2-2, the complete variable domain is DTGVSQNPRHKITKRGQNVTFRCDPISEHNRLYWYRQTLGQGPEFLTYFQNEAQLEKSRLLSDRFSAERPKGSFSTLEIQRTEQGDSAMYLCASSRTSGTAGELFFGEGSRLTVL.

CDR3 coding DNA: TGTGCCAGCAGCCCAGGACAGGACTATGGCTACACCTTC. Residues: CASSPGQDYGYTF. The V and J genes are TRBV5-6 and TRBJ1-2, with 7 positions matching TRBD1. Germline V gene sequence: CDR1 SGHDT, CDR2 YYEEEE. The CDR3 consists of 13 residues. V was clipped by 4 bases and J by 3 bases; unmatched bases: 3.

The chain carries TRBV7-9 and TRBJ1-1; 9 bases match TRBD1. V was pared by 8 bases and J by 5 bases, with 6 bases of the junction left unmatched. Germline CDR1 and CDR2: SEHNR and FQNEAQ (reference sequence). The CDR3 is 13 residues long. The DNA of the CDR3 is TGTGCCAGCCTACAGGGGGCAGGAACTGAAGCTTTCTTT. It encodes CASLQGAGTEAFF.

This clone was seen more than once but under ten times. The chain is built from TRBV5-1 and TRBJ2-1, with TRBD1 identical over 11 bases. The CDR3 is made up of 15 amino acids. Germline loops: CDR1 SGHRS, CDR2 YFSETQ. Losses at the gene ends were 0 bases for V and 6 bases for J; bases not matched to a gene: 2. CDR3 in amino acids: CASSLGGTGGNEQFF. DNA for the CDR3: TGCGCCAGCAGCTTGGGTGGGACAGGGGGCAATGAGCAGTTCTTC.

The genes are TRBV5-6 and TRBJ1-1; weak D call: TRBD1 (5 bases). V was trimmed by 4 bases and J by 7 bases, leaving 20 bases between them. The CDR3 totals 15 residues. The germline gives CDR1 SGHDT, CDR2 YYEEEE. The CDR3 nucleotides read TGTGCCAGCAGCCCGTTAGGGACGGGGATTGATGAAGCTTTCTTT. Its protein product is CASSPLGTGIDEAFF.

The V and J genes are TRBV24-1 and TRBJ2-3; 10 bases align to TRBD1. This CDR3 has 15 amino acids. V dropped 3 bases and J dropped 5; count of bases not matched to a gene: 4. From germline, CDR1 is KGHDR and CDR2 SFDVKD. CDR3 bases: TGTGCCACCAGTGATCCGGGACAGGGGCGAGATACGCAGTATTTT. As protein: CATSDPGQGRDTQYF.

The chain combines TRBV28 with TRBJ2-3; 7 bases line up with TRBD2. V lost 4 bases to trimming and J lost 0 bases; unmatched junction nucleotides: 7. The CDR3 runs 16 residues. Germline CDR1 MDHEN, CDR2 SYDVKM. The CDR3 bases are TGTGCCAGCAGTTCCCCGACTAGCTTAAGCACAGATACGCAGTATTTT. Residues: CASSSPTSLSTDTQYF.

The CDR3 DNA follows: TGTGCCACCAGTGATTCGGGACCGGACCACGAGCAGTACTTC. This codes for CATSDSGPDHEQYF. This chain connects TRBV24-1 to TRBJ2-7; TRBD1 or TRBD2 may be the D gene (5 bases each). Germline CDR1 KGHDR, CDR2 SFDVKD. The CDR3 sequence is 14 residues long. The V end was cut by 2 bases, the J end by 5 bases, with 12 bases between.

The chain combines TRBV5-5 with TRBJ2-1, with 8 bases identical to TRBD2. The CDR3 extends over 16 amino acids. Germline V gene sequence: CDR1 SGHKS, CDR2 YYEKEE (reference sequence). V was pared by 4 bases and J by 8 bases, with 14 bases of the junction left unmatched. CDR3 amino acids: CASSPGGLMITHEQFF. The CDR3 DNA is TGTGCCAGCAGCCCGGGGGGGCTTATGATTACGCATGAGCAGTTCTTC.